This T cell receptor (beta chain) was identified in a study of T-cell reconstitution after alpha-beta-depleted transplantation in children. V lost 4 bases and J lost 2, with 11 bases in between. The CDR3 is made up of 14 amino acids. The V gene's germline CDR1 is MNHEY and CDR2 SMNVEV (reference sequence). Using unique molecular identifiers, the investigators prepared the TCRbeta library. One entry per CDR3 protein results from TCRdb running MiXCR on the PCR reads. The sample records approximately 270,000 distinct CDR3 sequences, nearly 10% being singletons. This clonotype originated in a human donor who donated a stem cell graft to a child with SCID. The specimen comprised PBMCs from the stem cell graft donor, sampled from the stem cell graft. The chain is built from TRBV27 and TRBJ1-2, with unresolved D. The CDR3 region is CASSSKGSNYGYTF. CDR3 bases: TGTGCCAGCAGTTCGAAGGGCTCGAACTATGGCTACACCTTC.